Each of the 24 T cell receptor beta chains below was sequenced from the same sample in a study of T cell responses to AZD1222 COVID-19 vaccine. Generated by immunoSEQ multiplex PCR, the TCRdb table keeps only in-frame clones and is missing some. The sample lists approximately 67,000 clones; 84% were seen once. Sequences were derived from peripheral blood, sampled on day 0 of AZD1222 vaccination. The receptors originated from an adult in good health.

The gene calls are TRBV7-2 and TRBJ1-5, with TRBD1 as a possible D gene (6 bases). Trimming took off 6 bases at V and 7 bases at J, with 22 bases between the two ends. In germline, CDR1 is SGHTA, CDR2 FQGNSA. The CDR3 has 16 amino acids. The CDR3 nucleotides read TGTGCCAGCAGTCAAATGACGGCAGGGGTAGGGCAGCCCCAGCATTTT. Protein: CASSQMTAGVGQPQHF.

This chain joins TRBV7-3 and TRBJ2-7; weak D call: TRBD1 (6 bases). CDR1 SGHTA and CDR2 FQGTGA come from the germline V gene. The CDR3 runs to 14 residues. V was trimmed by 2 bases and J by 2 bases, leaving 10 bases between them. CDR3 protein: CASSLQDRAYEQYF. The DNA of the CDR3 is TGTGCCAGCAGCTTACAGGACAGAGCCTACGAGCAGTACTTC.

The chain carries TRBV18 and TRBJ2-1; 14 positions agree with TRBD2. This CDR3 is built from 17 residues. With V trimmed by 2 bases and J by 6 bases, 6 bases remained unmatched. Germline V gene data show CDR1 as KGHSH and CDR2 as LQKENI. CDR3 region: CASSPGTSGGTGNEQFF. CDR3 bases: TGTGCCAGCTCACCAGGGACTAGCGGGGGTACCGGCAATGAGCAGTTCTTC.

CDR3 sequence reads: CASSFLEDWYQETQYF. In DNA form, the CDR3 reads TGTGCCAGCAGTTTCCTCGAGGATTGGTACCAAGAGACCCAGTACTTC. This rearrangement joins TRBV28 to TRBJ2-5; D is undetermined. Germline values: CDR1 MDHEN, CDR2 SYDVKM. There are 16 residues in the CDR3. The ends were cut back, 3 bases at V and 0 bases at J, with 14 bases in the middle.

The V call is TRBV28, the J call TRBJ2-1; D not certain. In germline, CDR1 is MDHEN, CDR2 SYDVKM. Trimming removed 6 bases from V and 9 bases from J, with 18 bases in between. This CDR3 spans 14 amino acids. CDR3 sequence: CASSPLGRHGEQFF. The CDR3 bases are TGTGCCAGCAGCCCCCTAGGCAGGCATGGTGAGCAGTTCTTC.

This rearrangement joins TRBV4-3 to TRBJ2-1; no clear D. The CDR3 has 15 residues. Germline lookup yields CDR1 LGHNA and CDR2 YSLEER. V was pared by 1 base and J by 0 bases, with 7 bases between. CDR3 amino acids: CASSQARSSYNEQFF. In DNA form, the CDR3 reads TGCGCCAGCAGCCAAGCTAGGAGCTCCTACAATGAGCAGTTCTTC.

This clone is labeled medium-sized. The chain links TRBV5-1 to TRBJ2-5; D is undetermined. The CDR3 extends over 12 amino acids. Per germline, CDR1 SGHRS and CDR2 YFSETQ. Trimming pared 0 bases from V and 5 bases from J, leaving 5 bases between. The CDR3 protein is CASSLADETQYF. The CDR3 bases are TGCGCCAGCAGCTTGGCGGATGAGACCCAGTACTTC.

This chain joins TRBV29-1 and TRBJ2-7, with 7 positions matching TRBD1. Germline lookup yields CDR1 SQVTM and CDR2 ANQGSEA. With 6 bases clipped from V and 9 bases from J, the junction kept 11 bases outside the gene matches. The CDR3 totals 12 residues. CDR3 amino acids: CSVASNRGVQYF. CDR3 DNA sequence: TGCAGCGTCGCGAGCAACAGGGGTGTGCAGTACTTC.

The chain carries TRBV7-6 and TRBJ2-7; 9 bases are shared with TRBD1. CDR1 is SGHVS and CDR2 is FNYEAQ in the germline V gene. Trimming cost V 5 bases and J 3 bases; bases outside gene matches: 8. The CDR3 contains 15 residues. CDR3 in amino acids: CASSLTTGGDYEQYF. For the CDR3, the DNA is TGTGCCAGCAGCCTTACGACAGGGGGAGACTACGAGCAGTACTTC. Supplemented by reference TRBV7-6 and TRBJ2-7, the full variable domain reads GAGVSQSPRYKVTKRGQDVALRCDPISGHVSLYWYRQALGQGPEFLTYFNYEAQQDKSGLPNDRFSAERPEGSISTLTIQRTEQRDSAMYRCASSLTTGGDYEQYFGPGTRLTVT.

The V gene is TRBV6-5, the J gene TRBJ1-1, with D unresolved. Germline CDR1 MNHEY, CDR2 SVGAGI. V lost 5 bases to trimming and J lost 1 base, with 11 bases between them. CDR3 size: 14 residues. For the CDR3, the DNA is TGTGCCAGCAGTCGCGAGGCTTGGAACACTGAAGCTTTCTTT. The encoded protein is CASSREAWNTEAFF.

There are a few counts of this clone. The chain employs TRBV4-2 and TRBJ1-5; 8 nucleotides align to TRBD1. CDR1 is LGHNA, CDR2 YNFKEQ, per germline. CDR3 length equals 18 residues. The trim removed 3 bases at V and 0 bases at J, leaving 10 bases unmatched. The DNA for the CDR3 is TGTGCCAGCAGCCACTCAGGGGGCGCGACTTATAGCAATCAGCCCCAGCATTTT. Its protein is CASSHSGGATYSNQPQHF.

The V call is TRBV3-1 (or the pseudogene TRBV3-2), the J call TRBJ2-1, with TRBD1 as a possible D gene (6 bases). Germline values: CDR1 LGHDT, CDR2 YNNKEL (reference sequence). The CDR3 covers 16 residues. With 3 bases removed from V and 6 bases from J, the gap between germline ends came to 18 bases. Here the CDR3 reads CASSQEGAGAFNEQFF. The CDR3 nucleotides are TGTGCCAGCAGCCAGGAAGGGGCAGGGGCTTTCAATGAGCAGTTCTTC.

J is TRBJ2-3 and V is TRBV6-2 or TRBV6-3, with 9 positions matching TRBD2. The ends lost 1 base at V and 0 bases at J; junction bases unmatched: 8. CDR1 is MNHEY and CDR2 is SVGEGT in the germline V gene. This CDR3 spans 18 amino acids. This chain's CDR3 is CASSYLTMRGGSTDTQYF. In DNA, the CDR3 is TGTGCCAGCAGTTACTTAACCATGCGGGGGGGAAGCACAGATACGCAGTATTTT.

The chain combines TRBV11-3 with TRBJ2-1; 15 bases fit TRBD2. The V gene's germline CDR1 is SGHNT and CDR2 YENEEA. The ends lost 1 base at V and 5 bases at J; junction bases unmatched: 6. CDR3 length: 18 amino acids. The CDR3 spells CASSLGRTSGRANNEQFF. The CDR3 DNA is TGTGCCAGCAGCTTAGGAAGGACTAGCGGGAGGGCCAACAATGAGCAGTTCTTC. The whole variable domain, remainder taken from reference TRBV11-3 and TRBJ2-1, is EAGVVQSPRYKIIEKKQPVAFWCNPISGHNTLYWYLQNLGQGPELLIRYENEEAVDDSQLPKDRFSAERLKGVDSTLKIQPAELGDSAVYLCASSLGRTSGRANNEQFFGPGTRLTVL.

The chain couples TRBV5-1 to TRBJ2-2; 7 nucleotides line up with TRBD2. Per germline, CDR1 SGHRS and CDR2 YFSETQ. The CDR3 length is 15 residues. The trim removed 0 bases at V and 5 bases at J, leaving 4 bases unmatched. In DNA, the CDR3 is TGCGCCAGCAGCTTGGTCGCGGGAGATACCGGGGAGCTGTTTTTT. This translates into CASSLVAGDTGELFF.

The J gene is TRBJ1-5, the V gene TRBV19, with D perhaps TRBD1 (6 bases). The germline V gene has CDR1 LNHDA and CDR2 SQIVND (reference sequence). The ends were cut back, 7 bases at V and 9 bases at J, with 28 bases in the middle. The CDR3 extends over 17 amino acids. The CDR3 sequence: CASIAHPGGSGARPQHF. Here the CDR3 DNA reads TGTGCCAGTATCGCCCATCCCGGGGGCTCGGGAGCAAGGCCCCAGCATTTT.

This clone appeared a single time. The chain carries TRBV28 and TRBJ2-2, with D unresolved. Trimming took 3 bases from V and 7 from J, leaving 6 bases between them. In germline, CDR1 is MDHEN, CDR2 SYDVKM. The CDR3 runs 12 residues. The CDR3 DNA follows: TGTGCCAGCAGTTTCATGGTCGGGGAGCTGTTTTTT. Protein sequence: CASSFMVGELFF.

The chain employs TRBV11-2 and TRBJ1-2; D is undetermined. Germline V gene data show CDR1 as SGHAT and CDR2 as FQNNGV. The CDR3 runs 14 residues. V lost 1 base and J 2 bases, leaving 8 bases between the germline ends. In DNA, the CDR3 is TGTGCCAGCAGCTTAGTCGCGGGCAACTATGGCTACACCTTC. This gives the protein CASSLVAGNYGYTF.

The V call is TRBV4-3, the J call TRBJ2-5, with 12 bases fitting TRBD2. CDR1 is LGHNA, CDR2 YSLEER, per germline. V lost 4 bases to trimming and J lost 1 base; unmatched junction nucleotides: 7. The CDR3 sequence is 17 residues long. The DNA for the CDR3 is TGCGCCAGCAGCCCAACCCTGACTAGCGGGGGCCAAGAGACCCAGTACTTC. This sequence encodes CASSPTLTSGGQETQYF.

The V call is TRBV30, the J call TRBJ1-2; 7 bases are a match to TRBD1. Trimming took 3 bases from V and 2 from J; bases not matched to a gene: 6. CDR3 length: 14 residues. Germline lookup yields CDR1 GTSNPN and CDR2 SVGIG (reference sequence). The CDR3 is CAWSMGQPNYGYTF. In nucleotides, the CDR3 is TGTGCCTGGAGCATGGGACAGCCAAACTATGGCTACACCTTC.

This chain links TRBV9 with TRBJ2-1; 11 bases are a match to TRBD2. With 4 bases clipped from V and 3 bases from J, the junction kept 6 bases outside the gene matches. CDR1 is SGDLS, CDR2 YYNGEE, per germline. This CDR3 comprises 16 residues. DNA for the CDR3: TGTGCCAGCAGCCAAACTAGCGGGGGTTACTACAATGAGCAGTTCTTC. It is translated as CASSQTSGGYYNEQFF.

This chain connects TRBV28 to TRBJ1-2; no clear D. Trimming stripped 2 bases from V and 4 bases from J, with 14 bases between. Germline V gives CDR1 MDHEN, CDR2 SYDVKM. The CDR3 has 15 residues. The CDR3 reads CASSLGGQHAYGYTF. CDR3 sequence (DNA): TGTGCCAGCAGTTTAGGAGGGCAGCACGCCTATGGCTACACCTTC.

The chain uses TRBV29-1 and TRBJ1-6; D is possibly TRBD1 (6 bases). CDR3 length equals 14 residues. V lost 7 bases and J 1 base, leaving 11 bases between the germline ends. Germline V lookup: CDR1 SQVTM, CDR2 ANQGSEA. This CDR3 reads CSAKQGSYNSPLHF. Here the CDR3 DNA reads TGCAGCGCCAAACAGGGTTCCTATAATTCACCCCTCCACTTT.

J is TRBJ2-3 and V is TRBV3-1 (or the pseudogene TRBV3-2); a weak D match, TRBD1 (6 bases). Trimming pared 3 bases from V and 0 bases from J, leaving 13 bases between. CDR3 size: 16 residues. Germline V gene sequence: CDR1 LGHDT, CDR2 YNNKEL (reference sequence). CDR3 in amino acids: CASSHSDRPSTDTQYF. The CDR3 DNA reads as TGTGCCAGCAGCCATTCGGACAGACCTAGCACAGATACGCAGTATTTT.